This TCR beta chain was recorded in a study of cytomegalovirus exposure and HLA in healthy donors. The overall study: Unique TCRs from HLA-typed donors, around 93 million of them, were held in an early data release. Regarding the study as a whole: Excluded were some V segments that proved indistinguishable, including TRBV6-2 and TRBV6-3. In a later analysis, several top co-occurrence clusters appeared linked to parvovirus B19, influenza, CMV and Epstein-Barr virus.

A word on this clone: Antigen: not known.

The PCR was carried out with 60 Vbeta primers and 13 Jbeta primers. Source study methods: Among the unique TCR beta chains that a later analysis counted, about 81 million in all, about 11 million were shared. Here immunoSEQ multiplex PCR was the method, and the copy in TCRdb shows in-frame clones only, minus some. The V and J calls and clone size were taken over from that table, and D and trimming were inferred from the DNA. The sample shows around 130,000 clones, under 85% of them seen only once. The CDR3 length is 16 residues. Between the trimmed V and J ends, which lost 7 bases and 1 base, there was a span of 16 bases. Looked up from germline, CDR1 is SNHLY and CDR2 is FYNNEI.

The chain joins TRBV2 to TRBJ1-4, with TRBD1 as a possible D gene (5 bases). This receptor was taken from a woman between 45 and 60 years old in good health and CMV-seropositive. Sequenced sample: PBMCs. CDR3 sequence (DNA): TGTGCCAGCACCCTTCAGGGCCGGAGAACTAATGAAAAACTGTTTTTT. It specifies CASTLQGRRTNEKLFF.